Each of the 23 T cell receptor beta chains below was sequenced from the same sample in a study of blood T cells in healthy people across ages. The second PCR ran roughly 7 to 12 cycles with a sample-barcoded 5' primer and J-beta primers. TCRdb ran MiXCR on the 5' RACE reads and lists one entry per CDR3 protein. The sample gives approximately 790,000 distinct CDR3 sequences, about 59% of which show up once; 28% is in the top ten. Input material: blood. The receptor source for this set is a man younger than 45 in good health.

This clonotype was seen a few times. The chain combines TRBV6-6 with TRBJ2-7, with D possibly matching TRBD1 (5 bases). The V gene's germline CDR1 is MNHNY and CDR2 SVGAGI (reference sequence). V lost 4 bases, J lost 5 bases, and 12 bases lay in between. This CDR3 is built from 13 residues. CDR3 residues: CASSLGRANEQYF. The CDR3 DNA sequence: TGTGCCAGCAGTTTGGGCAGGGCCAACGAGCAGTACTTC.

CDR3 nucleotides: TGTGCCAGCAGCCAAGCGGGGCTCGGTACCGGGGAGCTGTTTTTT. Its translation: CASSQAGLGTGELFF. The V gene is TRBV3-1, the J gene TRBJ2-2; TRBD1 or TRBD2 may be the D gene (5 bases each). The CDR3 totals 15 residues. The V end was cut by 1 base, the J end by 5 bases, with 11 bases between. Looked up from germline, CDR1 is LGHDT and CDR2 is YNNKEL (reference sequence).

This clonotype was seen a handful of times. The V gene is TRBV29-1, the J gene TRBJ2-7; TRBD2 is a possible D gene (6 bases). Trimming removed 4 bases from V and 7 bases from J, with 17 bases in between. This CDR3 has 13 residues. The germline CDR1 and CDR2 sequences are SQVTM and ANQGSEA. This CDR3 reads CSVAGGGTREQYF. For the CDR3, the DNA is TGCAGCGTTGCCGGTGGGGGGACGCGAGAGCAGTACTTC.

This sequence joins TRBV5-1 and TRBJ2-3; TRBD1 is a possible D gene (6 bases). Germline CDR1 is SGHRS and CDR2 is YFSETQ. V dropped 2 bases and J dropped 3 bases, with 16 bases sitting between them. This CDR3 region has 16 residues. CDR3 amino acids: CASSLGATGETDTQYF. The CDR3 nucleotides read TGCGCCAGCAGCTTAGGAGCGACAGGTGAAACAGATACGCAGTATTTT.

The chain joins TRBV4-3 to TRBJ1-2; 7 bases are a match to TRBD1. Trimming removed 1 base from V and 5 bases from J; junction bases left unmatched: 13. The CDR3 spans 17 residues. Germline values: CDR1 LGHNA, CDR2 YSLEER. The chain's CDR3 is CASSQVPRQGTPYGYTF. CDR3 DNA sequence: TGCGCCAGCAGCCAAGTTCCCAGACAGGGTACCCCTTATGGCTACACCTTC.

This chain joins TRBV6-1 and TRBJ1-1; possible D gene TRBD1, 6 bases. CDR3 size: 18 residues. Trimming removed 7 bases at V and 2 bases at J, with 26 bases between. CDR1 and CDR2 from the germline V gene are MNHNS and SASEGT. DNA for the CDR3: TGTGCCAGCATCCCCCGCCGGGGGCCAAGGGATTCAAACACTGAAGCTTTCTTT. Amino acid sequence: CASIPRRGPRDSNTEAFF.

V usage is TRBV6-6 and J usage is TRBJ2-5; possibly TRBD1 or TRBD2 for D (7 bases each). With 5 bases removed from V and 3 bases from J, the gap between germline ends came to 13 bases. The CDR3 sequence is 14 residues long. The germline V gene has CDR1 MNHNY and CDR2 SVGAGI (reference sequence). The CDR3 sequence: CASSLTGREETQYF. CDR3 bases: TGTGCCAGCAGTCTGACAGGGAGGGAAGAGACCCAGTACTTC.

This clonotype was observed a few times. The chain carries TRBV4-2 and TRBJ2-1; 11 bases are shared with TRBD2. Germline CDR1 LGHNA, CDR2 YNFKEQ. The CDR3 covers 16 residues. V lost 5 bases, J lost 0 bases, and 3 bases stayed unmatched. The CDR3 DNA is TGTGCCAGCAGCACAACTAGCGGGGGCTCCTACAATGAGCAGTTCTTC. Translated: CASSTTSGGSYNEQFF.

The chain carries TRBV7-3 and TRBJ2-7; TRBD2 matches at 9 bases. The CDR3 loop spans 15 amino acids. V trimming: 6 bases; J trimming: 5 bases; junction bases outside the gene matches: 11. Per the germline V gene, CDR1 is SGHTA and CDR2 is FQGTGA. The CDR3, as DNA: TGTGCCAGCAGTTTACGCGGGGGGGCCAACGACGAGCAGTACTTC. Protein: CASSLRGGANDEQYF.

CDR3 residues: CASSLSRAFSTDTQYF. As DNA, the CDR3 is TGTGCCAGCAGCTTGAGCAGGGCGTTTAGCACAGATACGCAGTATTTT. The V and J genes are TRBV5-4 and TRBJ2-3; possibly TRBD1 for D (5 bases). The CDR3 extends over 16 amino acids. Trimming pared 1 base from V and 0 bases from J, leaving 12 bases between. Germline CDR1 and CDR2: SGHNT and YYREEE (reference sequence).

The J gene is TRBJ1-2, the V gene TRBV5-1; 7 nucleotides match TRBD1. CDR3 length: 16 amino acids. Unmatched junction bases numbered 10, after V lost 3 bases and J lost 2 bases. The V gene's germline CDR1 is SGHRS and CDR2 YFSETQ. The CDR3 reads CASSSTRQGPNYGYTF. Here the CDR3 DNA reads TGCGCCAGCAGCTCAACTCGACAGGGCCCCAACTATGGCTACACCTTC.

The V and J genes are TRBV7-2 and TRBJ2-3; maybe TRBD1 (5 bases). Looked up from germline, CDR1 is SGHTA and CDR2 is FQGNSA. The length of the CDR3 is 12 residues. Trimming removed 10 bases from V and 4 bases from J, with 12 bases in between. The CDR3 loop is CAIRPRADTQYF. In DNA form, the CDR3 reads TGTGCCATCAGGCCCAGGGCAGATACGCAGTATTTT.

The genes are TRBV7-2 and TRBJ1-1, with 8 bases matching TRBD1. Germline V CDR1 and CDR2: SGHTA, FQGNSA. V was pared by 7 bases and J by 1 base, with 2 bases of the junction left unmatched. There are 13 residues in the CDR3. The CDR3 DNA reads as TGTGCCAGCACGCAGGGGGCGAACACTGAAGCTTTCTTT. It codes for CASTQGANTEAFF.

The chain is built from TRBV11-2 and TRBJ2-1, with a weak D call TRBD1 (5 bases). The CDR3 extends over 13 amino acids. Germline V gene data show CDR1 as SGHAT and CDR2 as FQNNGV. The V end was cut by 4 bases, the J end by 5 bases, with 9 bases between. Here the CDR3 DNA reads TGTGCCAGCAGCTCCAGGGCGCACAATGAGCAGTTCTTC. Translating gives CASSSRAHNEQFF. The whole variable domain, filled in from reference TRBV11-2 and TRBJ2-1, reads EAGVAQSPRYKIIEKRQSVAFWCNPISGHATLYWYQQILGQGPKLLIQFQNNGVVDDSQLPKDRFSAERLKGVDSTLKIQPAKLEDSAVYLCASSSRAHNEQFFGPGTRLTVL.

The chain has TRBV7-9 and TRBJ2-4; D gene ambiguous. Per germline, CDR1 SEHNR and CDR2 FQNEAQ (reference sequence). V dropped 0 bases and J dropped 0 bases, with 6 bases sitting between them. The CDR3 is 15 residues long. CDR3 nucleotide sequence: TGTGCCAGCAGCTTAGCCACCCAAGCCAAAAACATTCAGTACTTC. The encoded protein is CASSLATQAKNIQYF.

This clonotype appeared once. The chain couples TRBV30 to TRBJ2-4; 7 bases fit TRBD1. The DNA end is a closer match to TRBJ2-7, so the J assignment may be wrong. Per the germline V gene, CDR1 is GTSNPN and CDR2 is SVGIG (reference sequence). The CDR3 sequence is 14 residues long. The CDR3 loop is CAWSVGRGSYEQYF. The CDR3 nucleotides are TGTGCCTGGAGTGTGGGCAGGGGGTCCTACGAGCAGTACTTC.

The V and J genes are TRBV4-2 and TRBJ2-7; perhaps TRBD2 as D (6 bases). Germline V gene sequence: CDR1 LGHNA, CDR2 YNFKEQ. This CDR3 has 15 residues. Trimming removed 0 bases from V and 5 bases from J, with 14 bases in between. Here the CDR3 DNA reads TGTGCCAGCAGCCAAGAATTCCCCTGGGGGGACGAGCAGTACTTC. Translating gives CASSQEFPWGDEQYF.

The rearrangement uses TRBV2 and TRBJ1-6; TRBD1 matches 8 bases. Looked up from germline, CDR1 is SNHLY and CDR2 is FYNNEI. The CDR3 extends over 16 amino acids. With 7 bases clipped from V and 6 bases from J, the junction kept 11 bases outside the gene matches. CDR3 sequence: CASTWTGRIVNSPLHF. In nucleotides, the CDR3 is TGTGCCAGCACCTGGACAGGGAGGATTGTTAATTCACCCCTCCACTTT.

This clonotype has more than one count but fewer than ten. The chain has TRBV7-2 and TRBJ2-5; D may correspond to TRBD1 or TRBD2 (6 bases each). The assigned J gene may be wrong: the sequence end matches TRBJ2-7 better. CDR3 length: 14 residues. Germline CDR1 and CDR2: SGHTA and FQGNSA. The CDR3 DNA reads TGTGCCAGCAGGGAAGGAACGGGGGCGGTCGAGCAGTACTTC. Protein sequence: CASREGTGAVEQYF.

The J gene is TRBJ2-5, the V gene TRBV5-1; 10 positions agree with TRBD2. Germline loops: CDR1 SGHRS, CDR2 YFSETQ. CDR3 length: 16 amino acids. Trimming at V came to 2 bases and at J to 9 bases, leaving 13 bases not matched to a gene. As DNA, the CDR3 is TGCGCCAGCAGCTTAGGATCCGGGACTAGCGACGGCTCCCAGTACTTC. This sequence encodes CASSLGSGTSDGSQYF. Looking up the rest from reference TRBV5-1 and TRBJ2-5 gives the full variable domain: KAGVTQTPRYLIKTRGQQVTLSCSPISGHRSVSWYQQTPGQGLQFLFEYFSETQRNKGNFPGRFSGRQFSNSRSEMNVSTLELGDSALYLCASSLGSGTSDGSQYFGPGTRLLVL.

This chain connects TRBV14 to TRBJ2-5; D remains ambiguous. The CDR3 has 14 amino acids. From germline, CDR1 is SGHDN and CDR2 FVKESK. The V gene lost 3 bases and the J gene lost 0 bases, with 8 bases spanning the gap. The CDR3 loop is CASSQAVYQETQYF. CDR3 bases: TGTGCCAGCAGCCAGGCAGTATACCAAGAGACCCAGTACTTC.

The chain couples TRBV4-3 to TRBJ2-1, with D possibly being TRBD1 or TRBD2 (5 bases each). CDR1 LGHNA and CDR2 YSLEER come from the germline V gene. This CDR3 spans 17 amino acids. V was cut by 1 base and J by 0 bases, with 13 bases left in between. The CDR3 coding sequence is TGCGCCAGCAGCCAAGGGCTGTGGGGGAGCTCCTACAATGAGCAGTTCTTC. As protein: CASSQGLWGSSYNEQFF.

The CDR3 DNA reads as TGTGCCAGCAGGGGAGGGCCCTATGGCTACACCTTC. Its translation: CASRGGPYGYTF. The rearrangement uses TRBV27 and TRBJ1-2; D remains ambiguous. The V gene lost 6 bases and the J gene lost 4 bases, with 9 bases spanning the gap. This CDR3 is 12 amino acids long. Germline V gene data show CDR1 as MNHEY and CDR2 as SMNVEV (reference sequence).